The clone carrying this T cell receptor (beta chain) was observed a few times. Its antigen remains unidentified. The ends were cut back, 3 bases at V and 6 bases at J, with 13 bases in the middle. The CDR3 runs to 14 residues. The TCR beta profiling, which covered VDJ combination and CDR3 sequence, was carried out using genomic DNA as the template. TCRdb independently ran MiXCR on the reads; one entry per CDR3 protein. The repertoire includes some 120,000 distinct CDR3 sequences, 48% of them detected once, and about 2.5% sits in the top ten. This specimen comes from a study of CD8+CD57+ T cells in acquired aplastic anemia. Study summary: Sorted CD4+ and CD8+ cells yielded DNA averaging around 3 ug. Study results and caveats: The number of CD8+ CDR3 sequences shared by patients and controls was approximately 30.

The receptor comes from a human donor in good health, serving as a control. The chain couples TRBV12-3 or TRBV12-4 to TRBJ2-3, with D hard to call. Sequencing input: sorted CD4+, CD8+, or CD8+CD57+ T cells (not recorded which) from PBMCs. The CDR3 here is CASSFGSLTDTQYF. The CDR3 region has the DNA TGTGCCAGCAGTTTTGGCTCTCTCACGGATACGCAGTATTTT.